Listed below are T cell receptor beta chains from one sample, sequenced in a study of blood T cell repertoires in COVID-19. Assay used: immunoSEQ multiplex PCR; TCRdb lists only in-frame clones, some missing. The sample holds 15,000 to 20,000 clones, 80% to 85% seen once. The sample taken for sequencing was peripheral blood. The source is a human donor in a cohort sampled during active COVID-19. The CDR3 runs from the conserved cysteine through the conserved F or W. A D gene is named only where the DNA matches it firmly. Size values are once, few and many counts, or a class for expanded clones, and some rows have none.

clone_size	d_call	v_call	j_call	cdr3_nt	cdr3_aa
-	-	TRBV2	TRBJ1-2	TGTGCCAGCAGGGAGTATGGCTACACCTTC	CASREYGYTF
-	TRBD1	TRBV5-4	TRBJ2-3	TGTGCCAGCAGCTTACCGGACAGGGGGTTCTCGGGGGGAAAGCAGTATTTT	CASSLPDRGFSGGKQYF
-	TRBD1	TRBV11-1	TRBJ1-2	TGTGCCAGCAGCTTAGGCCGACAGGGCTATGGCTACACCTTC	CASSLGRQGYGYTF
few	TRBD1	TRBV11-2	TRBJ1-1	TGTGCCAGCAGCTTGGAGGGGGCGGGTACTGAAGCTTTCTTT	CASSLEGAGTEAFF
-	TRBD1	TRBV3-1/TRBV3-2	TRBJ1-1	TGTGCCAGCAGCCCTGGACAGGGGGAGGACACTGAAGCTTTCTTT	CASSPGQGEDTEAFF
-	-	TRBV27	TRBJ2-2	TGTGCCAGCAGTTTAGAGCTCGGGGGGCGCAGGACCGGGGAGCTGTTTTTT	CASSLELGGRRTGELFF
-	-	TRBV11-2	TRBJ2-2	TGTGCCAGCAGCTTAGATTCGGGGAACACCGGGGAGCTGTTTTTT	CASSLDSGNTGELFF
-	-	TRBV7-9	TRBJ2-5	TGTGCCAGCAGCTTAGCTGAAAGCAGGCAGACCCAGTACTTC	CASSLAESRQTQYF
-	TRBD1	TRBV6-6	TRBJ2-1	TGTGCCAGCTCAAACCCGGACAGGGGCGGGGAGAATGAGCAGTTCTTC	CASSNPDRGGENEQFF
once	TRBD1	TRBV24-1	TRBJ2-1	TGTGCCACCAGTGCACCGGGACAGGGGCCTTCCTTCTCCTACAATGAGCAGTTCTTC	CATSAPGQGPSFSYNEQFF
-	TRBD1	TRBV7-3	TRBJ2-3	TGTGCCAGCAGCTTAACAGGTCCCGGGGACAGGGCGAAAGATACGCAGTATTTT	CASSLTGPGDRAKDTQYF
-	-	TRBV6-1	TRBJ1-1	TGTGCCAGCAGTGGGCCGGGAGGGATAAGGAACACTGAAGCTTTCTTT	CASSGPGGIRNTEAFF
-	TRBD1	TRBV4-1	TRBJ2-5	TGCGCCAGCAGCCTACGACACAGGGGCCAAGAGACCCAGTACTTC	CASSLRHRGQETQYF
-	-	TRBV12-3/TRBV12-4	TRBJ2-5	TGTGCCAGCAGATTAGACATCCAAGAGACCCAGTACTTC	CASRLDIQETQYF
-	TRBD2	TRBV7-3	TRBJ2-3	TGTGCCAGCAGCAACGGACTAGCGGCAGATACGCAGTATTTT	CASSNGLAADTQYF
-	TRBD1	TRBV9	TRBJ1-2	TGTGCCAGCAGCGCGAACAGGGGGACTGGCGGCTACACCTTC	CASSANRGTGGYTF
-	-	TRBV4-3	TRBJ1-4	TGCGCCAGCAGCCAATCCCTAGACTATAATGAAAAACTGTTTTTT	CASSQSLDYNEKLFF
few	TRBD1	TRBV7-2	TRBJ1-2	TGTGCCAGCAGCCTTGGGACAGACTATGGCTACACCTTC	CASSLGTDYGYTF
-	-	TRBV30	TRBJ2-7	TGTGCCTGGAGTGAACAGGGTGGTTACGAGCAGTACTTC	CAWSEQGGYEQYF
few	-	TRBV4-1	TRBJ1-5	TGCGCCAGCAGCCAAGAACAGACCCTTAGCAATCAGCCCCAGCATTTT	CASSQEQTLSNQPQHF
-	TRBD1	TRBV29-1	TRBJ1-2	TGCAGCGTTGTCCGGACAGGCTATGGCTACACCTTC	CSVVRTGYGYTF
medium-sized	-	TRBV28	TRBJ2-5	TGTGCCAGCAGTTTAGTTGCGGACCAAGAGACCCAGTACTTC	CASSLVADQETQYF
few	-	TRBV3-1/TRBV3-2	TRBJ2-7	TGTGCCAGCAGCCATTATTCAGGAGACAGCTCCTACGAGCAGTACTTC	CASSHYSGDSSYEQYF
-	-	TRBV7-3	TRBJ2-5	TGTGCCAGCAGCTTAACTGCCGGACAGCAAGAGACCCAGTACTTC	CASSLTAGQQETQYF
-	TRBD1	TRBV29-1	TRBJ2-1	TGCAGCGTTCAAGGGGGGACAGGGGGCTATGAGCAGTTCTTC	CSVQGGTGGYEQFF
once	TRBD1	TRBV11-2	TRBJ2-3	TGTGCCAGCAGCTCGGGACAGGGTGTGCTCACAGATACGCAGTATTTT	CASSSGQGVLTDTQYF
few	TRBD1	TRBV7-2	TRBJ2-5	TGTGCCAGCAGCCAGGGGGTTCGAGAGACCCAGTACTTC	CASSQGVRETQYF
once	TRBD1	TRBV7-9	TRBJ2-3	TGTGCCAGCAGCTTAGCGGTTGTGGGACAGGGTAGCACAGATACGCAGTATTTT	CASSLAVVGQGSTDTQYF
-	TRBD2	TRBV7-8	TRBJ2-1	TGTGCCAGCAGCTTAGCGTACACTAGCGGGGGTCAGTTCTTC	CASSLAYTSGGQFF
-	TRBD1	TRBV11-2	TRBJ1-2	TGTGCCAGCAGCCTGACAGGGAAGGCCTATGGCTACACCTTC	CASSLTGKAYGYTF
-	TRBD2	TRBV7-2	TRBJ2-1	TGTGCCAGCAGCGGACTAGCGGGGCTGGGTGAGCAGTTCTTC	CASSGLAGLGEQFF
-	-	TRBV3-1/TRBV3-2	TRBJ2-2	TGTGCCAGCAGCCAGCCGTTGTCGGGTCCCGGGGAGCTGTTTTTT	CASSQPLSGPGELFF
few	TRBD2	TRBV7-2	TRBJ2-2	TGTGCCAGCAGCTTGGTACTAGCGGGAGCCGGGGAGCTGTTTTTT	CASSLVLAGAGELFF
few	TRBD2	TRBV7-9	TRBJ2-1	TGTGCCAGCAGCTCGACTAGCGGGAGTTTTGTCGATGAGCAGTTCTTC	CASSSTSGSFVDEQFF
-	TRBD2	TRBV10-2	TRBJ2-3	TGCGCCAGCAGTGGTAGCGGGGCGACAGATACGCAGTACTTT	CASSGSGATDTQYF
-	TRBD2	TRBV5-4	TRBJ2-2	TGTGCCAGCAGCCCCGGACTAGCGGACACCGGGGAGCTGTTTTTT	CASSPGLADTGELFF
-	TRBD1	TRBV10-3	TRBJ1-2	TGTGCCATCAGTGTTCAAGACAGGGACGGCTACACCTTC	CAISVQDRDGYTF
-	TRBD2	TRBV4-3	TRBJ2-1	TGCGCCAGCAGCCAAGAAAAGTCAGGGATAGCGGGATATTACAATGAGCAGTTCTTC	CASSQEKSGIAGYYNEQFF
-	-	TRBV27	TRBJ2-3	TGTGCCAGCAGGGCTACAGATACGCAGTATTTT	CASRATDTQYF
-	TRBD2	TRBV7-2	TRBJ2-5	TGTGCCAGCAGCTTAGAGTTAACTAGCGGGGCCCAGGCCCAGTACTTC	CASSLELTSGAQAQYF
-	-	TRBV7-2	TRBJ2-1	TGTGCCAGCAGCTTAGCCGGACCCCGGGGGAATGAGCAGTTCTTC	CASSLAGPRGNEQFF
once	TRBD2	TRBV28	TRBJ2-1	TGTGCCAGCAGTTGGCCGGGACTAGCGGGAGGAAATGAGCAGTTCTTC	CASSWPGLAGGNEQFF
-	-	TRBV7-9	TRBJ2-5	TGTGCCAGCAGCTCTCGCGGGACTCATGAGGGCCAGTACTTC	CASSSRGTHEGQYF
-	-	TRBV6-2/TRBV6-3	TRBJ2-3	TGTGCCAGCAGCCCGCGGATCTCACATACGCAGTATTTT	CASSPRISHTQYF
-	-	TRBV25-1	TRBJ2-3	TGTGCCAGCAGTGAATCTAGCAGCACAGATACGCAGTATTTT	CASSESSSTDTQYF
-	-	TRBV4-2	TRBJ1-5	TGTGCCAGCAGCCAAGAAATCCTAGGGGGCAATCAGCCCCAGCATTTT	CASSQEILGGNQPQHF
-	TRBD1	TRBV5-4	TRBJ2-5	TGTGCCAGCAGCAAAACGACAGGGGGAGGAGAGACCCAGTACTTC	CASSKTTGGGETQYF
once	TRBD2	TRBV11-3	TRBJ2-1	TGTGCCAGCAGCTTCAGCGGGAGAGGAAATGAGCAGTTCTTC	CASSFSGRGNEQFF
-	-	TRBV27	TRBJ2-1	TGTGCCAGCAGTTTAAGTCACATCTCCTACAATGAGCAGTTCTTC	CASSLSHISYNEQFF
-	TRBD2	TRBV5-5	TRBJ2-7	TGTGCCAGCAGTCCTATAGCGGGAGGGCCATCGGGGGAGCAGTACTTC	CASSPIAGGPSGEQYF
-	-	TRBV7-9	TRBJ1-2	TGTGCCAGCAGCGTGAGCAGGGGAGACTATGGCTACACCTTC	CASSVSRGDYGYTF
-	TRBD1	TRBV12-3/TRBV12-4	TRBJ2-7	TGTGCCAGCAGCCGGGGACAGTCCGAGCAGTACTTC	CASSRGQSEQYF